This is a list of T cell receptor beta chains from one sample in a study of CD8+CD57+ T cells in acquired aplastic anemia. TCRdb passed the reads through MiXCR, listing each CDR3 protein once. The sample carries hundreds of thousands of distinct CDR3 sequences, more than 25% recorded once. Sequenced input: sorted CD4+, CD8+, or CD8+CD57+ T cells (not recorded which) from PBMCs. The receptors were sampled from a human donor with aplastic anemia. The CDR3 runs from the conserved cysteine through the conserved F or W. Fields, in order: CDR3 length, V gene, CDR3 protein.

13,TRBV6-5,CASSFEGRYGYTF
14,TRBV19,CASRGARGAGELFF
16,TRBV30,CAWSTWTGNLNTEAFF
12,TRBV7-9,CASSLGQLGAFF
15,TRBV2,CASSRQGATWETQYF
15,TRBV5-1,CASSLNTNSNQPQHF
16,TRBV7-7,CASSLVPAGSGETQYF
15,TRBV6-1,CASSAGTGYTGELFF
15,TRBV10-3,CAICSGPGQADEQYF
12,TRBV12-3/TRBV12-4,CASSHGSRGYTF
13,TRBV30,CAWNRQGGSEAFF
17,TRBV24-1,CATSDTSTFGGTDTQYF
13,TRBV2,CASRAGENQPQHF
15,TRBV2,CASRRSGATNEKLFF
13,TRBV19,CASARDFNQPQHF
15,TRBV29-1,CSALLGAANTGELFF
14,TRBV29-1,CSVVVDQSTDTQYF
14,TRBV7-9,CASSSGGAPYGYTF
15,TRBV7-2,CASSPTRGSNQPQHF
16,TRBV10-3,CASSYCNRGSDYGYTF
13,TRBV20-1,CSAIAGGPKEQYF
13,TRBV2,CASSRQGTDTQYF
16,TRBV9,CASSLQDGRDDNEQFF
14,TRBV9,CASSVGGGQETQYF
19,TRBV25-1,CASSYLPGQGIPSTDTQYF
14,TRBV27,CASSLSPGLYEQYF
15,TRBV9,CAWKRGETYNSPLHF
14,TRBV5-1,CASSLVANSYEQYF